This TCR beta chain was sequenced in a study of T cells after yellow fever vaccination. In the study overall: Libraries from low-cell-number fractions were prepared with the SMART-Seq v4 Ultra Low Input RNA kit.

A 5'RACE template-switching step, the method used to make TCR cDNA, added a universal primer site and UMIs. TCRdb recomputed calls from the 5' RACE reads with MiXCR, one row per CDR3 protein. Of more than 200,000 distinct CDR3 sequences in the sample, roughly 3.5% are singletons; the top ten hold 19%. V was clipped by 5 bases and J by 6 bases; unmatched bases: 8. Germline CDR1 is SGHVS and CDR2 is FQNEAQ. CDR3 size: 15 residues. Study outcomes and limitations: Overlap between CD4 and CD8 compartments was detected for a small share of clonotypes. It was the secondary response that reached its peak faster, day 5 versus 15, but it was weaker.

This clonotype has a count of ten or more. The antigen remains undetermined. This chain joins TRBV7-8 and TRBJ2-2; 8 positions match TRBD2. The receptor was derived from a man between 18 and 29 years old who received the YFV17D yellow fever vaccine. The sample was PBMCs, taken 15 days after the yellow fever booster vaccination. CDR3 bases: TGTGCCAGCAGCCCCAGCGGGGGAGGGGCCGGGGAGCTGTTTTTT. Residues: CASSPSGGGAGELFF.